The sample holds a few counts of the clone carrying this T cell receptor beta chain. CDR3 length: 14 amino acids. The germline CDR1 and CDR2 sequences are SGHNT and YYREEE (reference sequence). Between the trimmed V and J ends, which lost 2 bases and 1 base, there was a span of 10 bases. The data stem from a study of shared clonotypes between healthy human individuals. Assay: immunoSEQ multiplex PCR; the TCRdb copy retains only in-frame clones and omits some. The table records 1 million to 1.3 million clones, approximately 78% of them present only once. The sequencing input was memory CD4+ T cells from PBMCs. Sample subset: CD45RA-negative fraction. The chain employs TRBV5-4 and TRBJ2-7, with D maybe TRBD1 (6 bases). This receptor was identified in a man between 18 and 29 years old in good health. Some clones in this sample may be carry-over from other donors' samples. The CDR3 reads CASSFWQGSYEQYF. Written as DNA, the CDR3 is TGTGCCAGCAGCTTTTGGCAGGGGTCCTACGAGCAGTACTTC.